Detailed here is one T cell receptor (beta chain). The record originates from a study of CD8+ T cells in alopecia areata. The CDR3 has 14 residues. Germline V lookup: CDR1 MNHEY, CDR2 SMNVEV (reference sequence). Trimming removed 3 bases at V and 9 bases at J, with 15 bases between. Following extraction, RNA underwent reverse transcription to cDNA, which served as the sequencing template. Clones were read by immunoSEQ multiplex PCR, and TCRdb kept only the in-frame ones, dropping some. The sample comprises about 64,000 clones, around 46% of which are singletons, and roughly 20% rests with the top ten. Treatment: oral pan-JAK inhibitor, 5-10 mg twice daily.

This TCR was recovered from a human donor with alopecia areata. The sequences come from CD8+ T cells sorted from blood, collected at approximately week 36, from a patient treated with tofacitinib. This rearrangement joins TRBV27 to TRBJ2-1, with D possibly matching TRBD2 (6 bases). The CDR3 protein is CASSLGSGFGEQFF. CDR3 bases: TGTGCCAGCAGTTTGGGCAGCGGGTTCGGTGAGCAGTTCTTC.